This entry lists 26 T cell receptor beta chains sequenced from one sample in a study of cytomegalovirus exposure and HLA in healthy donors. PCR primers comprised 60 Vbeta and 13 Jbeta primers. The protocol was immunoSEQ multiplex PCR, while the TCRdb copy is restricted to in-frame clones and leaves out a portion. Of around 30,000 clones in the sample, about 87% were seen once. The specimen was PBMCs. These receptor sequences come from a boy between 10 and 17 years old in good health and CMV-seronegative.

V usage is TRBV6-5 and J usage is TRBJ1-2, with D tentatively TRBD1 (6 bases). CDR3 length: 16 residues. V lost 4 bases and J lost 13, with 28 bases in between. Germline V gene sequence: CDR1 MNHEY, CDR2 SVGAGI. For the CDR3, the DNA is TGTGCCAGCAGTTTTATAAACAACCTCGGGACACCCTACTCCACCTTC. Translation gives CASSFINNLGTPYSTF.

The V call is TRBV27, the J call TRBJ2-3; D is ambiguous. The CDR3 sequence is 13 residues long. CDR1 MNHEY and CDR2 SMNVEV come from the germline V gene (reference sequence). The V gene lost 11 bases and the J gene lost 1 base, with 13 bases spanning the gap. Here the CDR3 DNA reads TGTGCCGCAAGCAGGCAGGGCACAGATACGCAGTATTTT. This gives the protein CAASRQGTDTQYF.

The chain joins TRBV10-3 to TRBJ1-2; perhaps TRBD1 as D (5 bases). Trimming left V 1 base short and J 6 bases short, with 12 bases between. Germline V gives CDR1 ENHRY, CDR2 SYGVKD. CDR3 length equals 14 residues. CDR3 nucleotide sequence: TGTGCCATCAGTGAGTTGGGCCAGGGAAATGGCTACACCTTC. This codes for CAISELGQGNGYTF.

This clone was observed a few times. The V and J genes are TRBV5-1 and TRBJ2-1; maybe TRBD1 (7 bases). This CDR3 region has 17 residues. The V gene lost 2 bases and the J gene lost 0 bases, with 15 bases spanning the gap. Looked up from germline, CDR1 is SGHRS and CDR2 is YFSETQ. Here the CDR3 DNA reads TGCGCCAGCAGCTTCGACCGGGGGACAGCCTCCTACAATGAGCAGTTCTTC. Its translation is CASSFDRGTASYNEQFF.

The chain has TRBV11-3 and TRBJ1-2; tentatively, D is TRBD1 (5 bases). In germline, CDR1 is SGHNT, CDR2 YENEEA. Trimming left V 7 bases short and J 4 bases short, with 19 bases between. The CDR3 sequence is 15 residues long. The CDR3 DNA reads as TGTGCCAGCATCGAAATGGACACGGAATTCTATGGCTACACCTTC. Its translation is CASIEMDTEFYGYTF.

The CDR3 region is CASSPPLTGIGYTF. CDR3 bases: TGTGCCAGCAGCCCCCCTTTGACGGGGATCGGCTACACCTTC. The chain joins TRBV7-9 to TRBJ1-2; no firm D call. Germline CDR1 reads SEHNR; CDR2 reads FQNEAQ (reference sequence). Trimming shortened V by 5 bases and J by 8 bases, and 18 bases separated the two germline ends. This CDR3 region has 14 residues. Full variable domain (outside the CDR3, taken from reference TRBV7-9 and TRBJ1-2): DTGVSQNPRHKITKRGQNVTFRCDPISEHNRLYWYRQTLGQGPEFLTYFQNEAQLEKSRLLSDRFSAERPKGSFSTLEIQRTEQGDSAMYLCASSPPLTGIGYTFGSGTRLTVV.

The V and J genes are TRBV2 and TRBJ1-5; no clear D gene. Germline V CDR1 and CDR2: SNHLY, FYNNEI. V was trimmed by 7 bases and J by 9 bases, leaving 16 bases between them. This CDR3 is built from 13 residues. CDR3 loop: CASKLELAWPQHF. The CDR3 region has the DNA TGTGCCAGCAAGTTAGAGTTAGCTTGGCCCCAGCATTTT.

V and J are TRBV27 and TRBJ2-7, with 10 bases lining up with TRBD2. J was trimmed by 4 bases and V by 3 bases; bases with no gene match: 3. Germline V gene sequence: CDR1 MNHEY, CDR2 SMNVEV (reference sequence). The CDR3 extends over 14 amino acids. The CDR3 region has the DNA TGTGCCAGCAGTTTTAGCGGGGGGTCGTACGAGCAGTACTTC. It specifies CASSFSGGSYEQYF.

The V gene is TRBV5-1, the J gene TRBJ1-3; unclear D gene. From germline, CDR1 is SGHRS and CDR2 YFSETQ. Trimming left V 4 bases short and J 4 bases short, with 12 bases between. The CDR3 extends over 14 amino acids. CDR3 amino acids: CASSDGFSGNTIYF. In DNA form, the CDR3 reads TGCGCCAGCAGCGACGGGTTTTCCGGAAACACCATATATTTT. Using reference TRBV5-1 and TRBJ1-3 for the parts outside the CDR3, the full variable domain is KAGVTQTPRYLIKTRGQQVTLSCSPISGHRSVSWYQQTPGQGLQFLFEYFSETQRNKGNFPGRFSGRQFSNSRSEMNVSTLELGDSALYLCASSDGFSGNTIYFGEGSWLTVV.

The chain recombines TRBV18 with TRBJ2-7; TRBD1 aligns across 7 bases. Germline V gene data show CDR1 as KGHSH and CDR2 as LQKENI. The CDR3 has 15 residues. The junction had 10 bases not matched to a gene; V was cut back by 6 bases and J by 2 bases. The CDR3 nucleotides read TGTGCCAGCTCGCGAACACAGGGGTCTGCCTACGAGCAGTACTTC. Translating it yields CASSRTQGSAYEQYF. Supplemented by reference TRBV18 and TRBJ2-7, the full variable domain reads NAGVMQNPRHLVRRRGQEARLRCSPMKGHSHVYWYRQLPEEGLKFMVYLQKENIIDESGMPKERFSAEFPKEGPSILRIQQVVRGDSAAYFCASSRTQGSAYEQYFGPGTRLTVT.

CDR3 sequence: CASTPWDSENTEAFF. The CDR3, as DNA: TGTGCCAGCACCCCCTGGGACAGTGAGAACACTGAAGCTTTCTTT. The rearrangement joins TRBV7-9 to TRBJ1-1, with 7 bases lining up with TRBD1. Germline assignment: CDR1 SEHNR and CDR2 FQNEAQ (reference sequence). Trimming removed 7 bases from V and 1 base from J; junction bases left unmatched: 9. The CDR3 length is 15 residues.

The CDR3 sequence: CASSLGVVWSSPLHF. Written as DNA, the CDR3 is TGCGCCAGCAGCTTGGGGGTAGTATGGAGTTCACCCCTCCACTTT. This chain connects TRBV5-1 to TRBJ1-6; D is undetermined. With 0 bases removed from V and 9 bases from J, the gap between germline ends came to 13 bases. Germline values: CDR1 SGHRS, CDR2 YFSETQ. The CDR3 runs to 15 residues.

The chain has TRBV7-9 and TRBJ1-1, with D unresolved. The V end lost 1 base, the J end lost 4 bases, and 7 bases lay between the germline ends. The CDR3 covers 13 residues. CDR1 is SEHNR, CDR2 FQNEAQ, per germline (reference sequence). The CDR3 nucleotides are TGTGCCAGCAGCTTAGAGGGAGGCACTGAAGCTTTCTTT. This gives the protein CASSLEGGTEAFF.

The rearrangement uses TRBV19 and TRBJ2-3, with 9 bases lining up with TRBD2. The J segment lost 5 bases and the V segment lost 1 base, leaving 7 bases of the junction unmatched. The CDR3 is 16 residues long. CDR1 is LNHDA, CDR2 SQIVND, per germline (reference sequence). Here the CDR3 DNA reads TGTGCCAGTAGTATAGGGGGGCGGGGGGGAAGAGATACGCAGTATTTT. This codes for CASSIGGRGGRDTQYF.

This clone has a handful of counts. This chain joins TRBV6-4 and TRBJ2-1, with TRBD2 matching 8 bases. V lost 0 bases to trimming and J lost 4 bases; unmatched junction nucleotides: 5. Germline V lookup: CDR1 MRHNA, CDR2 SNTAGT. CDR3 length: 16 amino acids. CDR3 residues: CASSDSTGGDYNEQFF. The CDR3 DNA reads as TGTGCCAGCAGTGACTCAACGGGGGGGGATTACAATGAGCAGTTCTTC.

This chain joins TRBV12-5 and TRBJ2-1; tentative D call: TRBD2 (6 bases). Germline loops: CDR1 LGHNT, CDR2 FRNRAP. The CDR3 has 15 residues. Trimming took 0 bases from V and 6 from J, leaving 12 bases between them. The CDR3 region is CASGLVRGWVNEQFF. The CDR3, as DNA: TGTGCTAGTGGTTTGGTACGGGGGTGGGTCAATGAGCAGTTCTTC.

This sequence joins TRBV6-5 and TRBJ2-5, with 8 nucleotides matching TRBD2. The J call is uncertain, as TRBJ2-7 better fits the DNA end. CDR3 length: 14 amino acids. Germline values: CDR1 MNHEY, CDR2 SVGAGI. This CDR3 is CASSSSGGSYEQYF. The CDR3 DNA follows: TGTGCCAGCAGTTCGAGCGGGGGCTCCTACGAGCAGTACTTC.

Only one count was recorded for this clone. V usage is TRBV7-6 and J usage is TRBJ2-5; D is unresolved. The germline CDR1 and CDR2 sequences are SGHVS and FNYEAQ. The V gene lost 5 bases and the J gene lost 3 bases, with 10 bases spanning the gap. This CDR3 has 13 residues. DNA of the CDR3: TGTGCCAGCAGCACTGACGGAGAAGAGACCCAGTACTTC. It translates to CASSTDGEETQYF. Full variable domain (remainder filled in from reference TRBV7-6 and TRBJ2-5): GAGVSQSPRYKVTKRGQDVALRCDPISGHVSLYWYRQALGQGPEFLTYFNYEAQQDKSGLPNDRFSAERPEGSISTLTIQRTEQRDSAMYRCASSTDGEETQYFGPGTRLLVL.

The chain couples TRBV11-3 to TRBJ2-7; D is uncertain. Trimming shortened V by 5 bases and J by 0 bases, and 8 bases separated the two germline ends. CDR1 is SGHNT and CDR2 is YENEEA in the germline V gene. The CDR3 has 13 amino acids. The CDR3 sequence: CASSPGGSYEQYF. DNA of the CDR3: TGTGCCAGCAGCCCCGGTGGCTCCTACGAGCAGTACTTC.

The gene calls are TRBV4-1 and TRBJ1-2; 8 bases are shared with TRBD1. The CDR3 spans 16 residues. The trim removed 5 bases at V and 4 bases at J, leaving 12 bases unmatched. Germline V lookup: CDR1 MGHRA, CDR2 YSYEKL. The CDR3 reads CASSIVSGTGIYGYTF. Here the CDR3 DNA reads TGCGCCAGCAGCATCGTCTCTGGGACAGGAATCTATGGCTACACCTTC.

This clone turned up a few times. This rearrangement joins TRBV10-2 to TRBJ2-2, with 9 bases aligning to TRBD2. CDR1 and CDR2 from the germline V gene are WSHSY and SAAADI. The CDR3 loop spans 15 amino acids. V trimming: 6 bases; J trimming: 6 bases; junction bases outside the gene matches: 8. Here the CDR3 DNA reads TGCGCCAGCAGCGATTCCGGGACTAGCCCCGGGGAGCTGTTTTTT. It codes for CASSDSGTSPGELFF.

This chain links TRBV18 with TRBJ2-3; TRBD2 might be the D (6 bases). Looked up from germline, CDR1 is KGHSH and CDR2 is LQKENI. This CDR3 spans 13 amino acids. V shed 3 bases and J shed 6 bases, with 10 bases lying between them. The CDR3 spells CASSPGTRDTQYF. For the CDR3, the DNA is TGTGCCAGCTCACCCGGGACTCGTGATACGCAGTATTTT.

The chain is built from TRBV7-9 and TRBJ2-2; 7 nucleotides line up with TRBD2. Germline V gene data show CDR1 as SEHNR and CDR2 as FQNEAQ (reference sequence). This CDR3 comprises 15 residues. Trimming cost V 3 bases and J 3 bases; bases outside gene matches: 4. CDR3 in amino acids: CASSLSAGDTGELFF. CDR3 sequence (DNA): TGTGCCAGCAGCTTGAGTGCGGGGGACACCGGGGAGCTGTTTTTT.

The chain carries TRBV2 and TRBJ2-7; the match to TRBD2 covers 7 bases. CDR1 is SNHLY and CDR2 is FYNNEI in the germline V gene. The CDR3 contains 16 residues. V lost 4 bases, J lost 0 bases, and 9 bases stayed unmatched. CDR3 loop: CASSVSLAVGSYEQYF. CDR3 in DNA: TGTGCCAGCAGTGTAAGTCTAGCGGTCGGCTCCTACGAGCAGTACTTC.

The chain recombines TRBV9 with TRBJ1-2; unclear D gene. The ends were cut back, 0 bases at V and 1 base at J, with 16 bases in the middle. CDR3 length: 17 amino acids. The germline CDR1 and CDR2 sequences are SGDLS and YYNGEE. The CDR3 nucleotides are TGTGCCAGCAGCGTAGACGGCAAGGCGACTGGTAACTATGGCTACACCTTC. As protein: CASSVDGKATGNYGYTF. Variable domain in full (rest from reference TRBV9 and TRBJ1-2): DSGVTQTPKHLITATGQRVTLRCSPRSGDLSVYWYQQSLDQGLQFLIQYYNGEERAKGNILERFSAQQFPDLHSELNLSSLELGDSALYFCASSVDGKATGNYGYTFGSGTRLTVV.

V usage is TRBV11-2 and J usage is TRBJ1-2; D possibly corresponds to TRBD1 (5 bases). The V end was cut by 5 bases, the J end by 3 bases, with 10 bases between. The CDR3 totals 13 residues. Germline V gene data show CDR1 as SGHAT and CDR2 as FQNNGV. CDR3 DNA: TGTGCCAGCAGCAAAACAGGCGACTATGGCTACACCTTC. Residues: CASSKTGDYGYTF.